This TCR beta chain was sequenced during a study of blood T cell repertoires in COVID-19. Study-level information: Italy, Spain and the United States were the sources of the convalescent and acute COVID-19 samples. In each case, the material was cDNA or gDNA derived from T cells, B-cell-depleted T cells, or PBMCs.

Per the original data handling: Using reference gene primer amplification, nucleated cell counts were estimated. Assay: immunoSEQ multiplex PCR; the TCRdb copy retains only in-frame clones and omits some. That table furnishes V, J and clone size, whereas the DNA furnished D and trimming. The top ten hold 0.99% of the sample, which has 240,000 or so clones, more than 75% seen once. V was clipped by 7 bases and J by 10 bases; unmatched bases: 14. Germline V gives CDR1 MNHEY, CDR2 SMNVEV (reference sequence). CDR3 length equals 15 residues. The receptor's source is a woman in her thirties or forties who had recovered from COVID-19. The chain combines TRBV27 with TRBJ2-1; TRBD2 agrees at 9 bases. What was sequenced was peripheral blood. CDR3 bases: TGTGCCAGCACCGTCCTAGCGGGGCCCCGAGGGGAGCAGTTCTTC. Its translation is CASTVLAGPRGEQFF.